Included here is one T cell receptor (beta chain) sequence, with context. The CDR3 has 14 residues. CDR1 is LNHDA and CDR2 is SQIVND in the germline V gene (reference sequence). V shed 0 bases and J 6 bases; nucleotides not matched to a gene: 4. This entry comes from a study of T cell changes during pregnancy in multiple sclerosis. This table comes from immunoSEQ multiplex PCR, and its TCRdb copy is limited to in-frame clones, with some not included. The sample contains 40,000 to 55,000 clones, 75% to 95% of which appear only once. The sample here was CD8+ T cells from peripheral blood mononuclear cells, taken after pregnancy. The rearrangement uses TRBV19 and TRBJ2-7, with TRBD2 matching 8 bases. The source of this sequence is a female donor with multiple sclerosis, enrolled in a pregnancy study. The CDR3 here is CASSIDLSGTEQYF. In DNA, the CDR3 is TGTGCCAGTAGTATAGATCTTAGCGGGACCGAGCAGTACTTC.